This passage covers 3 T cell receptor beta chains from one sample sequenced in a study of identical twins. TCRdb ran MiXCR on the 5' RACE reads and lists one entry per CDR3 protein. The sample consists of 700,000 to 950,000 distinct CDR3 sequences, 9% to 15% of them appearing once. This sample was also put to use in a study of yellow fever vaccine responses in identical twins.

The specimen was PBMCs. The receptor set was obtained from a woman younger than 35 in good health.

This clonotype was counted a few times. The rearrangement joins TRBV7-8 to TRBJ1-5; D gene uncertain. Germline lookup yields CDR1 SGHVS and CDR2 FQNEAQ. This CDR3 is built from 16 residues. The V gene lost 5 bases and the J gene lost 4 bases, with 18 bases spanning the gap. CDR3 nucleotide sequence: TGTGCCAGCAGCCCCTACGGGGATTTGACGAATCAGCCCCAGCATTTT. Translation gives CASSPYGDLTNQPQHF.

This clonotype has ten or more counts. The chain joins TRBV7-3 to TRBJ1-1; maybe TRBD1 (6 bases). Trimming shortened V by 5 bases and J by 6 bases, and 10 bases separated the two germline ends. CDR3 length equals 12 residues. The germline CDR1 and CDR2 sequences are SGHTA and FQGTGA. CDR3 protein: CASSPGGPEAFF. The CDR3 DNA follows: TGTGCCAGCAGCCCGGGGGGCCCTGAAGCTTTCTTT.

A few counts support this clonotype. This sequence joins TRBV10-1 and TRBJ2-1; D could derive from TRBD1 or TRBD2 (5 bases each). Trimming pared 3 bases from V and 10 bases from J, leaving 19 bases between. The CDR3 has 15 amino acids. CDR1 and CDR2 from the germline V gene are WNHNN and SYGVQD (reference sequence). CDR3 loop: CASSDGAIGAGEQFF. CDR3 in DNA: TGCGCCAGCAGTGACGGGGCAATTGGGGCAGGGGAGCAGTTCTTC.